The rows below give T cell receptor beta chains drawn from one sample of a study of CD8+ T cells in alopecia areata. Assay: immunoSEQ multiplex PCR; the TCRdb copy retains only in-frame clones and omits some. The sample gives about 200,000 clones, 45% to 70% of which show up once; nearly 5% is in the top ten. The source material was CD8+ T cells sorted from blood. The receptors were gathered from a human donor in good health. Both conserved end residues are part of each CDR3. The D gene is left open where the match is weak. Where a row states a size, it is once, few, many or the class of an expanded clone; other rows omit it.

d_call: -
j_call: TRBJ2-3
v_call: TRBV9
clone_size: -
cdr3_nt: TGTGCCAGCAGCGCCTTGGACGGATTGGACGATACGCAGTATTTT
cdr3_aa: CASSALDGLDDTQYF

d_call: -
j_call: TRBJ1-1
v_call: TRBV19
clone_size: -
cdr3_nt: TGTGCCAGTAGTATAGATGGGAACACTGAAGCTTTCTTT
cdr3_aa: CASSIDGNTEAFF

d_call: -
j_call: TRBJ2-4
v_call: TRBV29-1
clone_size: -
cdr3_nt: TGCACCGACCCAACCGGCCTAGCCAAAAACATTCAGTACTTC
cdr3_aa: CTDPTGLAKNIQYF

d_call: TRBD1
j_call: TRBJ2-7
v_call: TRBV5-4
clone_size: -
cdr3_nt: TGTGCCAGCAGCCCGGGACAGGGGTTCTACGAGCAGTACTTC
cdr3_aa: CASSPGQGFYEQYF

d_call: -
j_call: TRBJ2-5
v_call: TRBV14
clone_size: -
cdr3_nt: TGTGCCAGCAGCCCCGAGGAGGGAAGGACCCAGTACTTC
cdr3_aa: CASSPEEGRTQYF

d_call: TRBD1
j_call: TRBJ1-6
v_call: TRBV7-9
clone_size: -
cdr3_nt: TGTGCCAGCAGCGGGACAGGGGATAATTCACCCCTCCACTTT
cdr3_aa: CASSGTGDNSPLHF

d_call: -
j_call: TRBJ1-6
v_call: TRBV27
clone_size: -
cdr3_nt: TGTGCCAGCAGTTTGGGCAGTCCTAATTCACCCCTCCACTTT
cdr3_aa: CASSLGSPNSPLHF

d_call: -
j_call: TRBJ2-7
v_call: TRBV11-2
clone_size: few
cdr3_nt: TGTGCCAGCAGCTTACCGGCCGAGCAGTACTTC
cdr3_aa: CASSLPAEQYF

d_call: -
j_call: TRBJ1-5
v_call: TRBV9
clone_size: -
cdr3_nt: TGTGCCAGCAGCCCCGCGACTAGCAATCAGCCCCAGCATTTT
cdr3_aa: CASSPATSNQPQHF

d_call: -
j_call: TRBJ2-5
v_call: TRBV29-1
clone_size: -
cdr3_nt: TGCAGCGTTGAAGGGACTAACCAAGAGACCCAGTACTTC
cdr3_aa: CSVEGTNQETQYF

d_call: TRBD1
j_call: TRBJ1-1
v_call: TRBV27
clone_size: -
cdr3_nt: TGTGCCAGCAGTCGAATCGGCAGGGGGATGAACACTGAAGCTTTCTTT
cdr3_aa: CASSRIGRGMNTEAFF